This T cell receptor (beta chain) was obtained from a study of T cell responses to AZD1222 COVID-19 vaccine. Study findings and constraints: Donors were mostly white British, more females; clonal diversity possibly underestimated. Seropositive at baseline were only a handful of AZD1222 recipients. Reportedly, nearly half of unique spike TCRs recognized epitopes outside B.1.351/B.1.1.7 mutations.

On this clone: Its antigen remains unidentified.

Pooled together were second doses at about 4 or about 12 weeks. The CDR3 is 15 amino acids. Germline V gives CDR1 KGHSH, CDR2 LQKENI. V was clipped by 4 bases and J by 3 bases, with 15 bases between them. Method: immunoSEQ multiplex PCR; TCRdb's copy keeps in-frame clones and lacks some. The sample holds under 90,000 clones, 75% to 90% seen once. The chain employs TRBV18 and TRBJ1-1; D not resolved. The clonotype was recovered from an adult who received the AZD1222 COVID-19 vaccine. The sequenced sample was peripheral blood, obtained 28 days after the second AZD1222 dose. The CDR3 loop reads CASSLGERRHTEAFF. CDR3 DNA sequence: TGTGCCAGCTCACTCGGCGAAAGACGGCACACTGAAGCTTTCTTT. Complete variable domain (other parts from reference TRBV18 and TRBJ1-1): NAGVMQNPRHLVRRRGQEARLRCSPMKGHSHVYWYRQLPEEGLKFMVYLQKENIIDESGMPKERFSAEFPKEGPSILRIQQVVRGDSAAYFCASSLGERRHTEAFFGQGTRLTVV.